Presented here are 24 T cell receptor beta chains from one specimen sequenced in a study of neoadjuvant anti-PD-1 for oral cavity cancer. Sequenced by immunoSEQ multiplex PCR; TCRdb stores in-frame clones only, minus some. Of about 37,000 clones listed, 30% to 40% are singletons. Time point denoted: after neoadjuvant nivolumab, at surgical resection. Here the sequenced sample was tumor tissue, taken after nivolumab (anti-PD-1) treatment. These receptors were taken from a person between 35 and 79 years old with oral cavity squamous cell carcinoma.

The table lists this clone with a count of one. V gene TRBV5-4 combines with J gene TRBJ2-2; TRBD2 matches 12 bases. The V and J ends lost 4 bases and 1 base, in that order; junction bases with no gene match: 5. The germline CDR1 and CDR2 sequences are SGHNT and YYREEE (reference sequence). The CDR3 runs 17 residues. CDR3 sequence: CASSPRLAGENTGELFF. DNA of the CDR3: TGTGCCAGCAGCCCAAGACTAGCGGGGGAGAACACCGGGGAGCTGTTTTTT.

There are many counts of this clone. The J gene is TRBJ1-2, the V gene TRBV28, with no clear D. This CDR3 contains 15 residues. Germline CDR1 MDHEN, CDR2 SYDVKM. V lost 6 bases to trimming and J lost 2 bases, with 16 bases between them. The CDR3 DNA follows: TGTGCCAGCAGCTCCCCGAATGCCCTAAACTATGGCTACACCTTC. This codes for CASSSPNALNYGYTF.

This clone has a handful of counts. The gene calls are TRBV6-1 and TRBJ1-1; TRBD1 is a possible D gene (6 bases). The V gene's germline CDR1 is MNHNS and CDR2 SASEGT. CDR3 length: 14 amino acids. The V and J ends lost 1 base and 11 bases respectively, with 17 bases between them. The CDR3 reads CASSEDWGLVRAFF. The DNA for the CDR3 is TGTGCCAGCAGTGAAGATTGGGGGCTAGTTCGGGCTTTCTTT.

Of note for this clone: The identical CDR3 is also encoded by other nucleotide sequences in the sample. The V call is TRBV18, the J call TRBJ2-7; D call uncertain. Germline CDR1 is KGHSH and CDR2 is LQKENI. V shed 4 bases and J shed 6 bases, with 7 bases lying between them. The CDR3 has 11 residues. CDR3 sequence: CASSLSSEQYF. CDR3 nucleotide sequence: TGTGCCAGCTCACTTTCCAGCGAGCAGTACTTC.

This clone appeared a few times. This chain connects TRBV9 to TRBJ1-2, with a possible D match to TRBD1 (5 bases). There are 13 residues in the CDR3. With 6 bases removed from V and 3 bases from J, the gap between germline ends came to 12 bases. Per germline, CDR1 SGDLS and CDR2 YYNGEE. CDR3 coding DNA: TGTGCCAGCACCCAAGCGGGACACTATGGCTACACCTTC. Its translation is CASTQAGHYGYTF.

The chain recombines TRBV27 with TRBJ1-4; 10 nucleotides align to TRBD1. The CDR3 is made up of 18 amino acids. V dropped 6 bases and J dropped 2; count of bases not matched to a gene: 12. Germline assignment: CDR1 MNHEY and CDR2 SMNVEV (reference sequence). The DNA for the CDR3 is TGTGCCAGCAGACCGAGGGGGGGGACAGGGGTTACTAATGAAAAACTGTTTTTT. Residues: CASRPRGGTGVTNEKLFF.

In this sample, this clone turned up a few times. This chain uses TRBV28 with TRBJ2-1; TRBD2 agrees at 12 bases. Germline loops: CDR1 MDHEN, CDR2 SYDVKM. The CDR3 has 16 amino acids. Trimming cost V 5 bases and J 2 bases; bases outside gene matches: 4. The CDR3 is CASSLWTSGTYNEQFF. CDR3 nucleotide sequence: TGTGCCAGCAGTCTCTGGACTAGCGGGACCTACAATGAGCAGTTCTTC.

The chain uses TRBV5-1 and TRBJ1-1; no reliable D call. This CDR3 comprises 15 residues. V was trimmed by 5 bases and J by 1 base, leaving 15 bases between them. Germline CDR1 and CDR2: SGHRS and YFSETQ. CDR3 residues: CASREVVSQNTEAFF. CDR3 coding DNA: TGCGCCAGCAGAGAAGTCGTCAGCCAGAACACTGAAGCTTTCTTT.

V usage is TRBV6-5 and J usage is TRBJ2-7, with 8 bases matching TRBD2. Unmatched junction bases numbered 7, after V lost 2 bases and J lost 4 bases. Germline CDR1 reads MNHEY; CDR2 reads SVGAGI. The CDR3 runs to 15 residues. The CDR3 nucleotides read TGTGCCAGCAGTTACGCCGGGACTAGACGGTACGAGCAGTACTTC. Translation gives CASSYAGTRRYEQYF.

The chain has TRBV9 and TRBJ2-7, with D maybe TRBD2 (5 bases). CDR3 length: 16 amino acids. V shed 0 bases and J shed 3 bases, with 16 bases lying between them. Germline CDR1 reads SGDLS; CDR2 reads YYNGEE. The CDR3 nucleotides read TGTGCCAGCAGCGTAGACCCACTAGGGCGGGTCTACGAGCAGTACTTC. Translation: CASSVDPLGRVYEQYF.

This clone was seen many times. V and J are TRBV6-6 and TRBJ2-7; perhaps TRBD2 as D (6 bases). The V gene lost 4 bases and the J gene lost 6 bases, with 19 bases spanning the gap. This CDR3 spans 15 amino acids. Germline assignment: CDR1 MNHNY and CDR2 SVGAGI (reference sequence). The CDR3 nucleotides read TGTGCCAGCAGTTTGGCGGGGATACTTACGTCCGAGCAGTACTTC. Translated, it gives CASSLAGILTSEQYF.

This clone was seen a few times. This rearrangement joins TRBV7-9 to TRBJ2-7, with TRBD2 matching 8 bases. The CDR3 runs to 14 residues. In germline, CDR1 is SEHNR, CDR2 FQNEAQ (reference sequence). J lost 4 bases, V lost 4 bases, and 6 bases had no gene match. The chain's CDR3 is CASSSGGRIYEQYF. In DNA, the CDR3 is TGTGCCAGCAGCTCGGGAGGGAGGATTTACGAGCAGTACTTC.

This clone has a count of ten or more. The chain is built from TRBV14 and TRBJ2-3, with D uncertain. CDR1 SGHDN and CDR2 FVKESK come from the germline V gene. This CDR3 comprises 18 residues. The V end lost 4 bases, the J end lost 0 bases, and 20 bases lay between the germline ends. The CDR3 DNA reads TGTGCCAGCAGCCCCGGCTTACGCTTGGCGACTAGCACAGATACGCAGTATTTT. It specifies CASSPGLRLATSTDTQYF.

The J gene is TRBJ2-6, the V gene TRBV28, with TRBD2 as a possible D gene (6 bases). The CDR3 spans 18 residues. V lost 2 bases to trimming and J lost 0 bases, with 14 bases between them. The germline CDR1 and CDR2 sequences are MDHEN and SYDVKM. CDR3 nucleotide sequence: TGTGCCAGCAGTTTACCGGGAGCCTTGATCTCTGGGGCCAACGTCCTGACTTTC. The encoded protein is CASSLPGALISGANVLTF. Based on the CDR3 plus reference TRBV28 and TRBJ2-6, the full variable domain is DVKVTQSSRYLVKRTGEKVFLECVQDMDHENMFWYRQDPGLGLRLIYFSYDVKMKEKGDIPEGYSVSREKKERFSLILESASTNQTSMYLCASSLPGALISGANVLTFGAGSRLTVL.

The chain recombines TRBV6-1 with TRBJ1-2, with 7 bases identical to TRBD1. V shed 6 bases, J shed 6 bases, and the junction held 7 bases outside the gene matches. This CDR3 region has 13 residues. From germline, CDR1 is MNHNS and CDR2 SASEGT. CDR3 sequence (DNA): TGTGCCAGCAGACAGACAGGGCGCGATGGCTACACCTTC. Translating it yields CASRQTGRDGYTF.

The CDR3 here is CASRVADNTGELFF. The CDR3, as DNA: TGTGCCAGCCGGGTTGCGGACAACACCGGGGAGCTGTTTTTT. This chain joins TRBV6-1 and TRBJ2-2; no firm D call. CDR1 is MNHNS, CDR2 SASEGT, per germline. V lost 8 bases to trimming and J lost 2 bases, with 12 bases between them. The CDR3 is 14 residues long.

The rearrangement joins TRBV7-2 to TRBJ2-7; D call uncertain. Per germline, CDR1 SGHTA and CDR2 FQGNSA. This CDR3 is 13 amino acids long. V was cut by 4 bases and J by 6 bases, with 13 bases left in between. The CDR3 spells CASSSSWLGEQYF. CDR3 bases: TGTGCCAGCAGCTCAAGTTGGCTGGGCGAGCAGTACTTC.

There are a few counts of this clone. The CDR3 loop reads CASSQGQGSNTIYF. CDR3 DNA: TGCGCCAGCAGCCAAGGACAGGGGTCAAACACCATATATTTT. The rearrangement links TRBV4-1 to TRBJ1-3, with 8 bases aligning to TRBD1. This CDR3 contains 14 residues. With V trimmed by 1 base and J by 6 bases, 2 bases remained unmatched. CDR1 MGHRA and CDR2 YSYEKL come from the germline V gene.

The rearrangement joins TRBV18 to TRBJ2-7; 10 bases are a match to TRBD1. The germline CDR1 and CDR2 sequences are KGHSH and LQKENI. V lost 5 bases and J lost 3; bases outside the gene matches: 1. The CDR3 covers 13 residues. Written as DNA, the CDR3 is TGTGCCAGCTCAGGGACAGGGGTCTACGAGCAGTACTTC. The encoded protein is CASSGTGVYEQYF. The whole variable domain, remainder taken from reference TRBV18 and TRBJ2-7, is NAGVMQNPRHLVRRRGQEARLRCSPMKGHSHVYWYRQLPEEGLKFMVYLQKENIIDESGMPKERFSAEFPKEGPSILRIQQVVRGDSAAYFCASSGTGVYEQYFGPGTRLTVT.

By proportion, this clone is medium-sized. This chain uses TRBV29-1 with TRBJ1-5; D is uncertain. Per the germline V gene, CDR1 is SQVTM and CDR2 is ANQGSEA. The V end was cut by 5 bases, the J end by 0 bases, with 14 bases between. The CDR3 covers 15 residues. The CDR3, as DNA: TGCAGCGTTTCCCTCCCCCCGAGTAGCAATCAGCCCCAGCATTTT. Protein product: CSVSLPPSSNQPQHF.

This clone came up many times. The chain recombines TRBV5-1 with TRBJ2-1; the D gene is possibly TRBD1 (6 bases). Germline V gives CDR1 SGHRS, CDR2 YFSETQ. Trimming shortened V by 4 bases and J by 0 bases, and 17 bases separated the two germline ends. The CDR3 has 17 amino acids. CDR3 nucleotide sequence: TGCGCCAGCAGCCTCGGATCGGACAGCTTCTCCTACAATGAGCAGTTCTTC. This translates into CASSLGSDSFSYNEQFF.

At least ten counts were recorded for this clone. The CDR3 sequence: CASSSQGDTEAFF. The DNA for the CDR3 is TGTGCCAGCAGTTCGCAGGGGGACACTGAAGCTTTCTTT. The rearrangement uses TRBV7-6 and TRBJ1-1; 7 nucleotides line up with TRBD1. The J segment lost 3 bases and the V segment lost 6 bases, leaving 4 bases of the junction unmatched. Per germline, CDR1 SGHVS and CDR2 FNYEAQ. The CDR3 runs to 13 residues.

This clone was seen repeatedly, ten times or more. The chain couples TRBV18 to TRBJ2-7, with 8 bases identical to TRBD2. V lost 3 bases and J lost 0; bases outside the gene matches: 4. This CDR3 has 15 residues. The germline CDR1 and CDR2 sequences are KGHSH and LQKENI. As DNA, the CDR3 is TGTGCCAGCTCACCGGGACTAGTCAGCTCCTACGAGCAGTACTTC. Encoded protein: CASSPGLVSSYEQYF.

This clone has just a few counts. V gene TRBV6-5 combines with J gene TRBJ1-1; tentative D call: TRBD1 (6 bases). The ends were cut back, 5 bases at V and 1 base at J, with 14 bases in the middle. The CDR3 spans 15 residues. Germline-derived CDR1 and CDR2 are MNHEY and SVGAGI. The CDR3 DNA reads TGTGCCAGCAGTCGAACAGTACAGGGGAACACTGAAGCTTTCTTT. Its protein is CASSRTVQGNTEAFF.